The present T cell receptor beta chain was sequenced within a study of CD8 T cells in ankylosing spondylitis. Per the germline V gene, CDR1 is LGHDT and CDR2 is YNNKEL (reference sequence). This CDR3 is 13 amino acids long. Libraries of TCR beta came from quantitative 5'-RACE with molecular barcodes. Using its own MiXCR run on the 5' RACE reads, TCRdb lists one record per CDR3 protein. The table has more than 250,000 distinct CDR3 sequences, less than 10% seen once. In this sample, this clonotype turned up many times. What it binds is not known. An end of the junction does not agree with germline; a read error may underlie this. Study results and caveats: Disease-linked clones had a CD8+ phenotype and relatively low frequency in peripheral blood. Enrichment of disease-linked clones was reportedly significant in matched ankylosing spondylitis synovial fluid. Seemingly characteristic of ankylosing spondylitis blood was a TCR beta motif consisting of eight highly homologous variants. A number of the motif variants had already been described in reactive arthritis synovial fluid and blood.

Sequenced input: blood, either unsorted or a sorted T cell fraction (not recorded which). The gene calls are TRBV3-1 and TRBJ1-1; 7 bases are shared with TRBD1. This clonotype was sampled from a male donor with ankylosing spondylitis. CDR3 region: CASTQGETGLAFF. Written as DNA, the CDR3 is TGTGCCAGCACCCAAGGGGAGACAGGGCTGGCTTTCTTT.